Below, one T cell receptor (beta chain) is given with its context. The antigen it binds to is not known. No per-base quality is available; no much larger clone lies one base away. The immunoSEQ Assay, a bias-controlled multiplex PCR, was used to amplify TCRbeta CDR3 regions from genomic DNA. The authors processed their data as follows. Within the assay, amplification of reference gene primers was used to estimate how many nucleated cells each sample contained. Sequence reads were collapsed and filtered to measure the absolute abundance of every unique TCRbeta CDR3 rearrangement. For each sample, productive Simpson clonality was calculated as the square root of Simpson's diversity index across productive rearrangements. TCRdb's version of the immuneACCESS table is confined to in-frame rearrangements and falls short of the full clone set. An unresolved V gene accounts for under half of the shortfall where checked; the remainder is of unknown origin. From that table come the V and J calls and clone size; the DNA was used to work out D and trimming. The sample contains about 320,000 clones, 90% to 95% of them found a single time. The top ten constitute approximately 4.1% of the sample.

The CDR3, from cysteine to phenylalanine, totals 17 residues. The retained sequence is limited to the CDR3, 51 bases, with the frame set at the first base. V is reduced by 0 bases and J by 4 bases, leaving a spacing of 18 bases between them. Looking up the germline V gene yields CDR1 SGDLS and CDR2 YYNGEE. This sample was taken from a study of blood T cell repertoires in COVID-19 (dated by TCRdb to the early 2020s). Regarding the research as a whole: Samples from collaborators originated in the United States, Italy and Spain and spanned both the acute and convalescent phases of COVID-19. The material from the prospective study consisted of cDNA or gDNA derived from T cells, B-cell-depleted T cells, or PBMCs. Subjects who had been exposed to COVID-19, were actively infected with it, or had recovered from it provided the deeply sampled blood TCRbeta repertoires that made up the dataset. The repertoires were made available in a free public database intended to serve as a resource for research on the immune response to SARS-CoV-2. Samples were obtained from the ongoing ImmuneRACE study (first 160 participants) and from 1,254 subjects provided by 6 global collaborators. Sample metadata almost always included a de-identified subject ID, COVID-19 status, age in years and sex. Where available, HLA class I and class II types were obtained from metadata supplied by the sample provider rather than from assay-based typing. General conclusions and limits of the study: Clinical and demographic metadata were provided uncurated, with the amount varying by source and participant.

In the prospective study, participants were roughly 18 to 89 years old, resided in 25 or so geographic areas of the United States, and were enrolled through a virtual design. Cohort assignment in the prospective study relied on participant-reported clinical history from a screening survey and a study questionnaire. A participant counted as exposed if, within 2 weeks of entering the study, that participant had been in contact with someone who had a PCR-confirmed or clinician-diagnosed COVID-19 case. In the prospective study, mobile phlebotomists collected whole blood, serum and a nasopharyngeal or oropharyngeal swab from each participant. Prospective study participants could optionally give additional blood draws and questionnaires over an approximately 2-month period. Before DNA extraction, blood samples from the prospective study were shipped at room temperature or frozen.

This TCR was recovered from a woman between 25 and 40 years old who had been exposed to COVID-19. The sample taken for sequencing was PBMCs or T cells enriched from blood (not recorded which). Recombination connected TRBV9 to TRBJ2-3; the D region possibly corresponds to TRBD2 (7 bases align). The CDR3 sequence is CASSVVGGPPWADTQYF. Here is the DNA: TGTGCCAGCAGCGTAGTCGGGGGGCCCCCCTGGGCAGATACGCAGTATTTT. The reference TRBV9 and TRBJ2-3 proteins fill in what lies around the CDR3, so the full variable domain reads DSGVTQTPKHLITATGQRVTLRCSPRSGDLSVYWYQQSLDQGLQFLIQYYNGEERAKGNILERFSAQQFPDLHSELNLSSLELGDSALYFCASSVVGGPPWADTQYFGPGTRLTVL.